This TCR beta chain was sequenced during a study of CD8+CD57+ T cells in acquired aplastic anemia. As for the study in general: DNA recovered from sorted CD4+ and CD8+ cells had a mean of roughly 3 ug. The study's findings and limits: Patients showed no significant difference from controls in CD8+ Simpson's diversity.

CD8+CD57+ cell expansion, shown by flow cytometry, had occurred in the patients selected for sequencing. The study sampled blood from patients who had received no therapy. This clonotype was recorded many times. The antigen is undetermined. TCR beta VDJ and CDR3 profiles were obtained from a genomic DNA template. TCRdb independently ran MiXCR on the reads; one entry per CDR3 protein. The sample shows 150,000 to 160,000 distinct CDR3 sequences, about 48% of them seen only once. Germline V gives CDR1 SNHLY, CDR2 FYNNEI. The trim removed 2 bases at V and 4 bases at J, leaving 4 bases unmatched. The CDR3 runs 14 residues.

The source is a human donor with aplastic anemia. V gene TRBV2 combines with J gene TRBJ1-1, with TRBD1 identical over 7 bases. The sequenced sample consisted of sorted CD4+, CD8+, or CD8+CD57+ T cells (not recorded which) from PBMCs. The CDR3 nucleotides read TGTGCCAGCAGTGAATATCAGGGGGGCACTGAAGCTTTCTTT. Translated: CASSEYQGGTEAFF.